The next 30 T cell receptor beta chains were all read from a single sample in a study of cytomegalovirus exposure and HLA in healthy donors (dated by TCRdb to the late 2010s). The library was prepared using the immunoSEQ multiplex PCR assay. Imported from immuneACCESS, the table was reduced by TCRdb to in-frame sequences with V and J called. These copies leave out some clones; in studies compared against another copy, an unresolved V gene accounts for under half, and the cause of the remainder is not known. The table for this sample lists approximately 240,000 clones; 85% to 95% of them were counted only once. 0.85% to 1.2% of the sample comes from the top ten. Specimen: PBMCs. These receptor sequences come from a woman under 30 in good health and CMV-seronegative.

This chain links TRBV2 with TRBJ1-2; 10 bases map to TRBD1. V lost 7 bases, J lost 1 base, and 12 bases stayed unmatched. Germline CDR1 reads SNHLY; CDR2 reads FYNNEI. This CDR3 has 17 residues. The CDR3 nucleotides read TGTGCCAGCACCGGTTGGGACAGGGGCGGTCTTAACTATGGCTACACCTTC. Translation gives CASTGWDRGGLNYGYTF. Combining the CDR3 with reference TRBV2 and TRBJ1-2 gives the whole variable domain EPEVTQTPSHQVTQMGQEVILRCVPISNHLYFYWYRQILGQKVEFLVSFYNNEISEKSEIFDDQFSVERPDGSNFTLKIRSTKLEDSAMYFCASTGWDRGGLNYGYTFGSGTRLTVV.

The CDR3 is CASSLGEHVPGEKLFF. Written as DNA, the CDR3 is TGTGCCAGCAGCTTAGGTGAACACGTCCCAGGAGAAAAACTGTTTTTT. The chain carries TRBV5-6 and TRBJ1-4; no reliable D call. CDR1 and CDR2 (germline): SGHDT, YYEEEE. The length of the CDR3 is 16 residues. V lost 2 bases to trimming and J lost 8 bases, with 19 bases between them.

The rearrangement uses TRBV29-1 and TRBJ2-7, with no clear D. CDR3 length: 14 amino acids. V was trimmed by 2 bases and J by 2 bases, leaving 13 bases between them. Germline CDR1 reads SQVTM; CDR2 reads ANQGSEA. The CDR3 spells CSVESQDSPYEQYF. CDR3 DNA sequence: TGCAGCGTTGAATCTCAAGATAGTCCCTACGAGCAGTACTTC.

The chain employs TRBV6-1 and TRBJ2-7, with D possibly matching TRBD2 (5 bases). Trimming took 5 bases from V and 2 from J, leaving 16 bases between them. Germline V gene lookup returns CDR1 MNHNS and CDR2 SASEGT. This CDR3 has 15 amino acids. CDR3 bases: TGTGCCAGCAGTCCTCGAGCGGCCCTGCCCTACGAGCAGTACTTC. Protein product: CASSPRAALPYEQYF.

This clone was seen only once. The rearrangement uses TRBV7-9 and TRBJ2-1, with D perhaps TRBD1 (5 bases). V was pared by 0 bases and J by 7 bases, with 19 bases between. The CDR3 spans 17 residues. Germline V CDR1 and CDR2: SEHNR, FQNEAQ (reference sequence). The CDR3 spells CASSLAAPGWGENEQFF. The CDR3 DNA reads TGTGCCAGCAGCTTAGCTGCCCCAGGGTGGGGTGAAAATGAGCAGTTCTTC.

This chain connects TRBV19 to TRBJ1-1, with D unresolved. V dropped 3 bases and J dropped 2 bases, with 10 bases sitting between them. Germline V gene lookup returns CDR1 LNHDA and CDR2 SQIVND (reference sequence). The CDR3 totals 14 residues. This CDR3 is CASSMGLGNTEAFF. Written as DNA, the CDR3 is TGTGCCAGTAGTATGGGTTTGGGCAACACTGAAGCTTTCTTT.

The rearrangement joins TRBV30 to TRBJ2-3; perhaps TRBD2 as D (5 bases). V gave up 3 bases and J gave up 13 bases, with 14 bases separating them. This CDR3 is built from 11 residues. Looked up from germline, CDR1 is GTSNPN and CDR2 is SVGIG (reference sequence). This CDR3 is CAWRSGIPEYF. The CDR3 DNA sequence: TGTGCCTGGAGGTCCGGGATACCGGAGTATTTT.

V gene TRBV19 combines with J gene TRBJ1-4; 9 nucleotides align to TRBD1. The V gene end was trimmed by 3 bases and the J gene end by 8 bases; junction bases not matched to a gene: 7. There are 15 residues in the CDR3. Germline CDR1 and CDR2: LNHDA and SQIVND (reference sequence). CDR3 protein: CASSIQTGGFEKLFF. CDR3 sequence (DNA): TGTGCCAGTAGTATCCAGACAGGGGGTTTCGAAAAACTGTTTTTT.

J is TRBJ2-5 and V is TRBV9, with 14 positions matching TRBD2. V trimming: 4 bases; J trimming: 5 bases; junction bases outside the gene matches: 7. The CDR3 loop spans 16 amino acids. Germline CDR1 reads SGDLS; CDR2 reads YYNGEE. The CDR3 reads CASSLGTSGSLETQYF. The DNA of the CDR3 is TGTGCCAGCAGCCTCGGGACTAGCGGGAGTCTGGAGACCCAGTACTTC.

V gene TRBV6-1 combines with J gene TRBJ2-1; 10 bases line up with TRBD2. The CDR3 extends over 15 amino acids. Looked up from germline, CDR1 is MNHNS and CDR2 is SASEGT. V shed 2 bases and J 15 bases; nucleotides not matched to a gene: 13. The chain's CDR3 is CASSERTSGSVGGFF. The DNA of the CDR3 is TGTGCCAGCAGTGAACGGACTAGCGGCAGCGTTGGCGGGTTCTTC.

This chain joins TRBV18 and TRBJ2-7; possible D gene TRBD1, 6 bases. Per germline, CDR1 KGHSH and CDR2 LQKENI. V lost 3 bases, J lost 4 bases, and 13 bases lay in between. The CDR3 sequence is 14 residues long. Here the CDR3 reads CASSPPGHLYEQYF. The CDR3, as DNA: TGTGCCAGCTCACCGCCGGGACACCTTTACGAGCAGTACTTC. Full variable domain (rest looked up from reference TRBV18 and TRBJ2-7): NAGVMQNPRHLVRRRGQEARLRCSPMKGHSHVYWYRQLPEEGLKFMVYLQKENIIDESGMPKERFSAEFPKEGPSILRIQQVVRGDSAAYFCASSPPGHLYEQYFGPGTRLTVT.

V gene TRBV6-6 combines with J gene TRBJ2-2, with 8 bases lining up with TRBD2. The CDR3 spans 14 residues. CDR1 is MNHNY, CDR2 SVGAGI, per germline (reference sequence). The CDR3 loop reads CVSYSGINTGELFF. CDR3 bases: TGTGTCTCCTATAGCGGGATTAACACCGGGGAGCTGTTTTTT.

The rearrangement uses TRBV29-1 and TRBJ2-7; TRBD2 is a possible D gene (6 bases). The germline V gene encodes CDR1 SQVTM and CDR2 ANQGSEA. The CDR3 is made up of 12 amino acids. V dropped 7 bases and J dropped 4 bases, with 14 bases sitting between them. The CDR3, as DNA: TGCAGCGCACTAGCCCAATCTTACGAGCAGTACTTC. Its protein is CSALAQSYEQYF.

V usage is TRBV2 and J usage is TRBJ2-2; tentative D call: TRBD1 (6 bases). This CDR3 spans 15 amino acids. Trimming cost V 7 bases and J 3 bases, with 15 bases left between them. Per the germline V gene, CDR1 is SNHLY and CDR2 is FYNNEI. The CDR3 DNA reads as TGTGCCAGCACTATACAAGGGGGTGACACCGGGGAGCTGTTTTTT. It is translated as CASTIQGGDTGELFF.

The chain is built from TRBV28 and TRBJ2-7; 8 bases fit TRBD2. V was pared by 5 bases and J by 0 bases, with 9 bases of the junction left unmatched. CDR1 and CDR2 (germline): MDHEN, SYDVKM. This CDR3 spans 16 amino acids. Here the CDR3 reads CASSQITSGSSYEQYF. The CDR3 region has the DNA TGTGCCAGCAGTCAAATTACTAGCGGAAGCTCCTACGAGCAGTACTTC. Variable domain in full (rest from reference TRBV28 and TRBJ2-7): DVKVTQSSRYLVKRTGEKVFLECVQDMDHENMFWYRQDPGLGLRLIYFSYDVKMKEKGDIPEGYSVSREKKERFSLILESASTNQTSMYLCASSQITSGSSYEQYFGPGTRLTVT.

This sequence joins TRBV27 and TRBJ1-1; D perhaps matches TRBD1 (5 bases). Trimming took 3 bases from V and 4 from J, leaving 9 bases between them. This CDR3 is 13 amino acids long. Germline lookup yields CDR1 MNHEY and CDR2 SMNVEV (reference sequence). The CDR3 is CASSFRRVTEAFF. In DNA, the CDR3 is TGTGCCAGCAGTTTCCGCAGGGTCACTGAAGCTTTCTTT.

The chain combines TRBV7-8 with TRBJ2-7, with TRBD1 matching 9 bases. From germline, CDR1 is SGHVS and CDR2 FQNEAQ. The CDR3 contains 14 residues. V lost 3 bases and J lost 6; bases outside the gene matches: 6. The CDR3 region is CASSFLRDRAEQYF. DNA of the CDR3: TGTGCCAGCAGCTTTCTCCGGGACAGGGCCGAGCAGTACTTC.

CDR3 DNA sequence: TGTGCCAGCAGCGTAAACGGGGAAAAACTGTTTTTT. Translating gives CASSVNGEKLFF. This sequence joins TRBV9 and TRBJ1-4; D is undetermined. Germline CDR1 SGDLS, CDR2 YYNGEE. The CDR3 is 12 amino acids. V was pared by 1 base and J by 8 bases, with 6 bases between.

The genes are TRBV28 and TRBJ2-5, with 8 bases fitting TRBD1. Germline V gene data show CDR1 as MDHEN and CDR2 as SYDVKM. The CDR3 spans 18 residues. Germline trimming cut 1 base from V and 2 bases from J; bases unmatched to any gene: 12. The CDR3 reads CASSLSGLSGGGQETQYF. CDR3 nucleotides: TGTGCCAGCAGTTTATCGGGCCTGTCAGGGGGCGGGCAAGAGACCCAGTACTTC.

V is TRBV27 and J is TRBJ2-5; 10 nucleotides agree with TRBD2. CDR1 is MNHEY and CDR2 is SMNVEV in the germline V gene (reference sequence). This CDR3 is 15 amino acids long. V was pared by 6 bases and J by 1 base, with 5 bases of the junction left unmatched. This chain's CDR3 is CASSPGLAFQETQYF. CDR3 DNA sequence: TGTGCCAGCAGCCCGGGACTAGCGTTCCAAGAGACCCAGTACTTC.

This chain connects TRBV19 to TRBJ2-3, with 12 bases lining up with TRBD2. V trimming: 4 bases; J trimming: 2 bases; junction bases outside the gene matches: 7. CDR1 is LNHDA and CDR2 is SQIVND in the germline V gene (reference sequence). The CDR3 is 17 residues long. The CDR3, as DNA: TGTGCCAGTAGTACCGACCGGACTAGCGGGATCACAGATACGCAGTATTTT. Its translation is CASSTDRTSGITDTQYF. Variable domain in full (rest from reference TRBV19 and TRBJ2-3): DGGITQSPKYLFRKEGQNVTLSCEQNLNHDAMYWYRQDPGQGLRLIYYSQIVNDFQKGDIAEGYSVSREKKESFPLTVTSAQKNPTAFYLCASSTDRTSGITDTQYFGPGTRLTVL.

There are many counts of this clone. CDR3 in DNA: TGCGCCAGCAGCCGGGACACCGGCTCCCACTACGAGCAGTACTTC. Protein: CASSRDTGSHYEQYF. The chain uses TRBV5-1 and TRBJ2-7; possibly TRBD1 for D (6 bases). Trimming left V 4 bases short and J 3 bases short, with 17 bases between. The germline V gene encodes CDR1 SGHRS and CDR2 YFSETQ. The CDR3 has 15 amino acids.

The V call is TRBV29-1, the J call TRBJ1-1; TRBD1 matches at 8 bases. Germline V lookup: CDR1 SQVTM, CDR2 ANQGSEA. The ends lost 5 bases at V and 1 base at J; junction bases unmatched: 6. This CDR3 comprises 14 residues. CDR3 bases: TGCAGCGTTACTAGAGGGACAGGGAACACTGAAGCTTTCTTT. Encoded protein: CSVTRGTGNTEAFF.

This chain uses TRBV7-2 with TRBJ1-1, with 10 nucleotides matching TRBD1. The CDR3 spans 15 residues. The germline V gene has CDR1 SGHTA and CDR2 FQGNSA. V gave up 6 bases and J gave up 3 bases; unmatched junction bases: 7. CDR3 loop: CASRLDGTGDTEAFF. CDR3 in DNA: TGTGCCAGCAGGCTCGATGGGACAGGGGACACTGAAGCTTTCTTT.

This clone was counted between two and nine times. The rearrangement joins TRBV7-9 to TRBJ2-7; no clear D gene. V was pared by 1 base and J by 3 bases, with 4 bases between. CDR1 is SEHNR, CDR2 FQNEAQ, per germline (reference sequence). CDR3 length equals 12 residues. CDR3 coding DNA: TGTGCCAGCAGCTTAGTACTCTACGAGCAGTACTTC. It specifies CASSLVLYEQYF.

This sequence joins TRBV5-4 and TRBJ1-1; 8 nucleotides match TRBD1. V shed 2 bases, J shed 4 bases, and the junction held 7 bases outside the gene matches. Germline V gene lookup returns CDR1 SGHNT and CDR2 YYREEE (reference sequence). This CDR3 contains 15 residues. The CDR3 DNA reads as TGTGCCAGCAGCTTTTCCCCGGACAGGGCCACTGAAGCTTTCTTT. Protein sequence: CASSFSPDRATEAFF.

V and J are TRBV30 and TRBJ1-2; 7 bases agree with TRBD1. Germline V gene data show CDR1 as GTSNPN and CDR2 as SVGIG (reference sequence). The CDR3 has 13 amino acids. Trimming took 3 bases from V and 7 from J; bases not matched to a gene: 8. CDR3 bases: TGTGCCTGGAGGGGCAGGGGGTATTTTGGCTACACCTTC. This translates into CAWRGRGYFGYTF.

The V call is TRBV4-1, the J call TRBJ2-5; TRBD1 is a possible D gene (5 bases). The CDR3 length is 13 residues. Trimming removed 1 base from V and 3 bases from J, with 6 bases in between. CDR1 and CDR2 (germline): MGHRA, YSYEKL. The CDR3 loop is CASSQVGEETQYF. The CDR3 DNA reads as TGCGCCAGCAGCCAAGTAGGGGAAGAGACCCAGTACTTC.

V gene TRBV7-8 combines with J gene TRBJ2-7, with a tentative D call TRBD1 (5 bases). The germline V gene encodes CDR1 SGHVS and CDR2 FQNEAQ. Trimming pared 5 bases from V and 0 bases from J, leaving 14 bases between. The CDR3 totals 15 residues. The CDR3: CASSQTTRASYEQYF. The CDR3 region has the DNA TGTGCCAGCAGCCAAACCACCAGGGCCTCCTACGAGCAGTACTTC.

CDR3 coding DNA: TGTGCCAGCAGTGAGGGACTAGCGGGAGGCTACAATGAGCAGTTCTTC. Protein sequence: CASSEGLAGGYNEQFF. The chain combines TRBV25-1 with TRBJ2-1, with TRBD2 matching 15 bases. The germline V gene encodes CDR1 MGHDK and CDR2 SYGVNS. This CDR3 spans 16 amino acids. Trimming cost V 3 bases and J 3 bases; bases outside gene matches: 0.